The 15 T cell receptor beta chains below come from one sample, sequenced in a study of T cell responses to AZD1222 COVID-19 vaccine. Produced via immunoSEQ multiplex PCR; TCRdb's table is partial and in-frame only. The repertoire holds about 120,000 clones, with about 92% as singletons. Sequencing used peripheral blood, obtained 28 days after the second AZD1222 dose. The origin of the receptors is an adult who received the AZD1222 COVID-19 vaccine.

The V and J genes are TRBV28 and TRBJ2-3, with D perhaps matching TRBD2 (5 bases). Germline CDR1 reads MDHEN; CDR2 reads SYDVKM. The CDR3 contains 15 residues. Trimming cost V 4 bases and J 0 bases, with 11 bases left between them. CDR3: CASSSSTTSTDTQYF. The CDR3 DNA sequence: TGTGCCAGCAGTTCCTCGACTACTAGCACAGATACGCAGTATTTT.

This clone appeared a single time. The J gene is TRBJ2-2, the V gene TRBV5-5, with 10 bases that match TRBD1. V gave up 2 bases and J gave up 5 bases; unmatched junction bases: 12. The CDR3 has 18 amino acids. CDR1 is SGHKS and CDR2 is YYEKEE in the germline V gene (reference sequence). CDR3 region: CASSFSVPGTGATGELFF. The CDR3 DNA reads as TGTGCCAGCAGCTTTTCCGTCCCCGGGACAGGGGCGACCGGGGAGCTGTTTTTT. Full variable domain (outside the CDR3, taken from reference TRBV5-5 and TRBJ2-2): DAGVTQSPTHLIKTRGQQVTLRCSPISGHKSVSWYQQVLGQGPQFIFQYYEKEERGRGNFPDRFSARQFPNYSSELNVNALLLGDSALYLCASSFSVPGTGATGELFFGEGSRLTVL.

The gene calls are TRBV11-2 and TRBJ1-4; 9 bases map to TRBD1. This CDR3 has 16 residues. Trimming took 1 base from V and 8 from J; bases not matched to a gene: 8. Germline V gives CDR1 SGHAT, CDR2 FQNNGV. Written as DNA, the CDR3 is TGTGCCAGCAGCTTAGGGCCGGACAGGGGCAAGGAAAAACTGTTTTTT. Its translation: CASSLGPDRGKEKLFF.

This chain connects TRBV27 to TRBJ1-1; D unresolved. The ends were cut back, 6 bases at V and 0 bases at J, with 8 bases in the middle. There are 13 residues in the CDR3. Germline lookup yields CDR1 MNHEY and CDR2 SMNVEV (reference sequence). The chain's CDR3 is CASRTEMNTEAFF. Written as DNA, the CDR3 is TGTGCCAGCAGAACAGAAATGAACACTGAAGCTTTCTTT.

The V and J genes are TRBV7-9 and TRBJ2-1; D remains ambiguous. Per the germline V gene, CDR1 is SEHNR and CDR2 is FQNEAQ (reference sequence). This CDR3 is built from 15 residues. The V gene lost 5 bases and the J gene lost 0 bases, with 11 bases spanning the gap. The CDR3 sequence: CASSPVRGSYNEQFF. CDR3 DNA: TGTGCCAGCAGCCCGGTAAGAGGCTCCTACAATGAGCAGTTCTTC.

The gene calls are TRBV6-5 and TRBJ2-4, with 8 bases identical to TRBD1. This CDR3 has 15 amino acids. Trimming removed 7 bases from V and 7 bases from J; junction bases left unmatched: 12. Germline V gene sequence: CDR1 MNHEY, CDR2 SVGAGI. For the CDR3, the DNA is TGTGCCAGCACCCCAGGGGGCGAGGGTTTTAACATTCAGTACTTC. Translation: CASTPGGEGFNIQYF.

This clone was counted a single time. The chain uses TRBV28 and TRBJ1-1; tentatively, D is TRBD1 (5 bases). CDR3 size: 17 residues. Between the trimmed V and J ends, which lost 7 bases and 1 base, there was a span of 22 bases. Germline CDR1 is MDHEN and CDR2 is SYDVKM. The CDR3 DNA is TGTGCCAGCACCCCATATAGAAGGGGAACAGGGAACACTGAAGCTTTCTTT. This translates into CASTPYRRGTGNTEAFF. Looking up the rest from reference TRBV28 and TRBJ1-1 gives the full variable domain: DVKVTQSSRYLVKRTGEKVFLECVQDMDHENMFWYRQDPGLGLRLIYFSYDVKMKEKGDIPEGYSVSREKKERFSLILESASTNQTSMYLCASTPYRRGTGNTEAFFGQGTRLTVV.

J is TRBJ1-6 and V is TRBV7-2, with D unresolved. Germline CDR1 SGHTA, CDR2 FQGNSA. The CDR3 spans 19 residues. Trimming pared 1 base from V and 0 bases from J, leaving 16 bases between. CDR3: CASSLDGSALSSYNSPLHF. In nucleotides, the CDR3 is TGTGCCAGCAGCTTAGATGGATCCGCTCTGAGCTCCTATAATTCACCCCTCCACTTT.

The V gene is TRBV5-8, the J gene TRBJ1-1; possible D gene TRBD1, 5 bases. The V gene lost 4 bases and the J gene lost 5 bases, with 18 bases spanning the gap. The CDR3 extends over 15 amino acids. From germline, CDR1 is SGHTS and CDR2 YDEGEE. The DNA of the CDR3 is TGTGCCAGCAGCCGACCGCCAGGGTCAGAAACTGAAGCTTTCTTT. Translation gives CASSRPPGSETEAFF.

The chain links TRBV2 to TRBJ2-1, with 8 positions matching TRBD2. Germline V gives CDR1 SNHLY, CDR2 FYNNEI. The CDR3 runs to 15 residues. V was clipped by 4 bases and J by 2 bases; unmatched bases: 4. The CDR3 loop reads CASSGSGGAYNEQFF. In DNA, the CDR3 is TGTGCCAGCAGTGGGAGCGGGGGAGCCTACAATGAGCAGTTCTTC.

The CDR3 DNA is TGTGCCAGCAGGAAGACTAGCGGGAGGGCCGGCGAGCAGTACTTC. Its protein is CASRKTSGRAGEQYF. The V and J genes are TRBV28 and TRBJ2-7; TRBD2 agrees at 14 bases. The junction had 7 bases not matched to a gene; V was cut back by 6 bases and J by 6 bases. The CDR3 covers 15 residues. CDR1 is MDHEN and CDR2 is SYDVKM in the germline V gene.

This rearrangement joins TRBV19 to TRBJ1-3; D is unclear. CDR3 size: 14 residues. Germline CDR1 is LNHDA and CDR2 is SQIVND (reference sequence). The V end lost 4 bases, the J end lost 3 bases, and 10 bases lay between the germline ends. The CDR3 reads CASSTLDGGNTIYF. The DNA of the CDR3 is TGTGCCAGTAGTACACTGGACGGTGGAAACACCATATATTTT. Supplemented by reference TRBV19 and TRBJ1-3, the full variable domain reads DGGITQSPKYLFRKEGQNVTLSCEQNLNHDAMYWYRQDPGQGLRLIYYSQIVNDFQKGDIAEGYSVSREKKESFPLTVTSAQKNPTAFYLCASSTLDGGNTIYFGEGSWLTVV.

The V and J genes are TRBV7-9 and TRBJ1-1, with TRBD1 matching over 9 bases. The V gene's germline CDR1 is SEHNR and CDR2 FQNEAQ (reference sequence). J was trimmed by 6 bases and V by 2 bases; bases with no gene match: 7. The CDR3 runs to 15 residues. The CDR3, as DNA: TGTGCCAGCAGCTTAAGGACAGGGGTCGTTTCTGAAGCTTTCTTT. Translation gives CASSLRTGVVSEAFF.

The J gene is TRBJ1-2, the V gene TRBV28; D gene ambiguous. Looked up from germline, CDR1 is MDHEN and CDR2 is SYDVKM. This CDR3 has 13 amino acids. V lost 6 bases to trimming and J lost 4 bases, with 12 bases between them. The CDR3 DNA is TGTGCCAGCAGCCCTCCGGCAGTCTATGGCTACACCTTC. Amino acids: CASSPPAVYGYTF.

The V gene is TRBV6-2 or TRBV6-3, the J gene TRBJ2-3; maybe TRBD1 (6 bases). The CDR3 consists of 14 residues. Per germline, CDR1 MNHEY and CDR2 SVGEGT. Trimming cost V 6 bases and J 2 bases, with 12 bases left between them. As DNA, the CDR3 is TGTGCCAGCAGCTGGGGGACATACACAGATACGCAGTATTTT. This encodes CASSWGTYTDTQYF.